Below are 17 T cell receptor beta chains sequenced from a single sample in a study of yellow fever vaccine responses in identical twins (dated by TCRdb to 2016 to 2019). Library preparation was by RT-PCR. Sequencing took place on an Illumina HiSeq 2500. TCRdb reprocessed the public reads (quality trimming at Q25 with fastp, clone calling with MiXCR) and kept in-frame beta chains. Entries are consolidated by CDR3 protein sequence, retaining the most common genes and DNA. A total of 10,000 or so distinct CDR3 sequences appear in this sample, less than 85% of them only once. The ten most abundant clones make up 2% of the sample. This specimen was T cells from blood (PBMCs), unsorted or a sorted subset (not recorded which), taken before or after yellow fever vaccination (not recorded which). These receptors all stem from a woman under 30 who received the yellow fever vaccine. Donor details come from another sample of the same person, matched by shared clones.

The chain recombines TRBV12-1 with TRBJ1-5; the table's D call TRBD1 went unverified against the DNA. TRBV12-1 is recorded as a pseudogene. The CDR3 is 15 amino acids. CDR3 in amino acids: CASSPDGGTNQPQHF. The CDR3 region has the DNA TGTGCCAGCAGCCCCGATGGGGGTACTAATCAGCCCCAGCATTTT.

This rearrangement joins TRBV5-1 to TRBJ2-1; D remains unclear. CDR1 and CDR2 from the germline V gene are SGHRS and YFSETQ. Trimming shortened V by 1 base and J by 6 bases, and 11 bases separated the two germline ends. The length of the CDR3 is 14 residues. CDR3: CASSLSWVGNEQFF. CDR3 nucleotide sequence: TGCGCCAGCAGCTTGTCCTGGGTGGGCAATGAGCAGTTCTTC.

The chain employs TRBV5-1 and TRBJ2-3; D may be TRBD2 (6 bases). The CDR3 length is 14 residues. V lost 7 bases and J lost 2, with 14 bases in between. Germline-derived CDR1 and CDR2 are SGHRS and YFSETQ. CDR3 bases: TGCGCCAGCTCCGGCGGGGATCCCACAGATACGCAGTATTTT. Its translation is CASSGGDPTDTQYF.

CDR3 residues: CAISAKGQSEKLFF. The CDR3 region has the DNA TGTGCCATCAGTGCAAAGGGGCAAAGTGAAAAACTGTTTTTT. The rearrangement uses TRBV10-3 and TRBJ1-4; maybe TRBD1 (5 bases). This CDR3 spans 14 amino acids. Germline loops: CDR1 ENHRY, CDR2 SYGVKD. Deletions cut 4 bases from V and 7 bases from J, with 13 bases between.

This chain joins TRBV20-1 and TRBJ1-1; D not resolved. This CDR3 spans 13 amino acids. Germline V CDR1 and CDR2: DFQATT, SNEGSKA (reference sequence). Trimming took 8 bases from V and 0 from J, leaving 13 bases between them. The CDR3 protein is CSSTEDLNTEAFF. For the CDR3, the DNA is TGCAGTTCGACGGAGGATTTGAACACTGAAGCTTTCTTT.

This chain links TRBV28 with TRBJ1-1; D gene unclear. Germline V CDR1 and CDR2: MDHEN, SYDVKM. The CDR3 contains 15 residues. The germline V and J ends were trimmed by 2 bases and 3 bases, with 13 bases remaining between them. The CDR3 reads CASSLRPPWYTEAFF. The DNA for the CDR3 is TGTGCCAGCAGTTTACGCCCCCCTTGGTACACTGAAGCTTTCTTT.

The chain employs TRBV27 and TRBJ2-1; 8 positions match TRBD2. Trimming cost V 5 bases and J 0 bases; bases outside gene matches: 3. Looked up from germline, CDR1 is MNHEY and CDR2 is SMNVEV (reference sequence). This CDR3 has 15 amino acids. CDR3 residues: CASSTSGYSYNEQFF. CDR3 DNA sequence: TGTGCCAGCAGTACTAGCGGTTACTCCTACAATGAGCAGTTCTTC.

The chain has TRBV12-3 or TRBV12-4 and TRBJ2-4; either TRBD1 or TRBD2 may fit D (5 bases each). Trimming took 1 base from V and 0 from J, leaving 10 bases between them. The CDR3 is 16 residues long. CDR3 region: CASSLVGDLAKNIQYF. The CDR3 nucleotides are TGTGCCAGCAGTTTAGTTGGGGACCTAGCCAAAAACATTCAGTACTTC.

Only one count was recorded for this clonotype. The chain links TRBV18 to TRBJ2-3; tentatively, D is TRBD1 (7 bases). V gave up 4 bases and J gave up 2 bases, with 13 bases separating them. Germline V lookup: CDR1 KGHSH, CDR2 LQKENI. The CDR3 sequence is 15 residues long. The CDR3 loop is CASSLRRGDTDTQYF. CDR3 sequence (DNA): TGTGCCAGCTCACTTCGCAGGGGGGACACAGATACGCAGTATTTT.

DNA of the CDR3: TGTGCCAGCTCAGTGGACAGGGTTAAGAACTATGGCTACACCTTC. Protein sequence: CASSVDRVKNYGYTF. This chain connects TRBV18 to TRBJ1-2, with 8 bases lining up with TRBD1. Germline V CDR1 and CDR2: KGHSH, LQKENI. J gave up 2 bases and V 5 bases, and 7 bases lay outside the gene matches. The CDR3 totals 15 residues.

V gene TRBV23-1 combines with J gene TRBJ1-5; a possible D gene is TRBD1 (6 bases). TRBV23-1 is an ORF, and what it does is uncertain. Trimming shortened V by 2 bases and J by 6 bases, and 17 bases separated the two germline ends. The CDR3 is 16 residues long. Here the CDR3 DNA reads TGCGCCAGCAGTCAACCCCGACGGGGGCCGTTTCAGCCCCAGCATTTT. Its translation is CASSQPRRGPFQPQHF.

CDR3 region: CASSPRSLNSGNTIYF. The CDR3 nucleotides are TGCGCCAGCAGCCCGAGAAGTCTAAACTCTGGAAACACCATATATTTT. The chain links TRBV4-1 to TRBJ1-3; D is undetermined. V lost 4 bases and J lost 0, with 13 bases in between. There are 16 residues in the CDR3. The germline V gene encodes CDR1 MGHRA and CDR2 YSYEKL.

The chain carries TRBV11-1 and TRBJ2-7; D is perhaps TRBD1 or TRBD2 (5 bases each). From germline, CDR1 is SGHAT and CDR2 FQDESV (reference sequence). The CDR3 has 14 amino acids. The V end was cut by 5 bases, the J end by 5 bases, with 16 bases between. CDR3: CASSHRDGANEQYF. As DNA, the CDR3 is TGTGCCAGCAGCCACCGGGACGGAGCTAACGAGCAGTACTTC.

V usage is TRBV10-2 and J usage is TRBJ2-1; weak D call: TRBD2 (5 bases). Trimming removed 6 bases from V and 5 bases from J, with 17 bases in between. The CDR3 has 15 residues. In germline, CDR1 is WSHSY, CDR2 SAAADI. Here the CDR3 reads CASSSGLLPHNEQFF. In DNA, the CDR3 is TGCGCCAGCAGCTCCGGACTGCTCCCCCACAATGAGCAGTTCTTC.

In its sample, this clonotype was seen once. CDR3 residues: CASSQDRAVLNQPQHF. The CDR3 DNA is TGTGCCAGCAGCCAAGATAGGGCAGTACTCAATCAGCCCCAGCATTTT. The chain uses TRBV4-2 and TRBJ1-5; the D is unclear. CDR1 and CDR2 (germline): LGHNA, YNFKEQ. This CDR3 region has 16 residues. The V gene lost 0 bases and the J gene lost 3 bases, with 12 bases spanning the gap.

V is TRBV5-1 and J is TRBJ2-1; D gene uncertain. The germline V and J ends were trimmed by 4 bases and 5 bases, with 13 bases remaining between them. Per the germline V gene, CDR1 is SGHRS and CDR2 is YFSETQ. The CDR3 sequence is 14 residues long. DNA of the CDR3: TGCGCCAGCAGCCAAGAGACAAGCCACAATGAGCAGTTCTTC. Protein: CASSQETSHNEQFF.

The chain combines TRBV18 with TRBJ2-3; D is perhaps TRBD2 (6 bases). Germline V lookup: CDR1 KGHSH, CDR2 LQKENI. V was cut by 4 bases and J by 3 bases, with 14 bases left in between. This CDR3 comprises 15 residues. CDR3 nucleotides: TGTGCCAGCTCACGAAGAGCGGAGGGTACAGATACGCAGTATTTT. Translating it yields CASSRRAEGTDTQYF. The whole variable domain, remainder taken from reference TRBV18 and TRBJ2-3, is NAGVMQNPRHLVRRRGQEARLRCSPMKGHSHVYWYRQLPEEGLKFMVYLQKENIIDESGMPKERFSAEFPKEGPSILRIQQVVRGDSAAYFCASSRRAEGTDTQYFGPGTRLTVL.